The TCR beta chain under discussion was sequenced for a study of blood T cell repertoires in COVID-19. On the study more broadly: Sites across the United States, Italy and Spain contributed samples from acute and convalescent COVID-19. In each case, the material was cDNA or gDNA derived from T cells, B-cell-depleted T cells, or PBMCs.

Original handling: Estimation of nucleated cell counts relied on the amplification of reference gene primers. TCRdb's copy holds only in-frame clones and misses some; the assay was immunoSEQ multiplex PCR. D and trimming were read from the DNA, whereas the V and J calls and clone size are those reported in that table. The data contain roughly 30,000 clones, approximately 86% of them seen just once; the ten biggest clones take up under 8%. The germline CDR1 and CDR2 sequences are SQVTM and ANQGSEA. The CDR3 is made up of 16 amino acids. With 7 bases clipped from V and 3 bases from J, the junction kept 14 bases outside the gene matches.

The V and J genes are TRBV29-1 and TRBJ2-7; 11 positions match TRBD1. The TCR comes from a man aged 55 to 70 with COVID-19, enrolled during active disease. The material sequenced was peripheral blood. CDR3 in amino acids: CSADAISGTGGYEQYF. Here the CDR3 DNA reads TGCAGCGCCGATGCCATATCCGGGACAGGGGGCTACGAGCAGTACTTC.